This TCR beta chain was sequenced during a study of Graves' ophthalmopathy and Graves' hyperthyroidism. With respect to this clonotype: What it binds is unknown.

CDR3 length: 14 amino acids. In germline, CDR1 is SGDLS, CDR2 YYNGEE. Trimming shortened V by 7 bases and J by 7 bases, and 15 bases separated the two germline ends. TCR beta CDR3 amplification used RNA transcripts. The workflow started with a first-round RT-PCR run with HTBI primers and then moved on to a second-round multiplex PCR. A single record per CDR3 protein comes from TCRdb applying MiXCR to the multiplex PCR reads. The data contain roughly 700,000 distinct CDR3 sequences, 35% to 50% of them singletons. Study findings and constraints: Blood samples also showed most expanded thyroid clonotypes exceeding 0.001 frequency.

The source is an adult man with Graves' ophthalmopathy. This chain connects TRBV9 to TRBJ1-6; D gene ambiguous. The specimen was peripheral blood. CDR3 region: CASSPFRENSPLHF. CDR3 DNA sequence: TGTGCCAGCTCACCATTCAGAGAAAATTCACCCCTCCACTTT.